The sequence of this T cell receptor beta chain was determined in a study of CD8+CD57+ T cells in acquired aplastic anemia. Study results and caveats: Controls and patients did not differ significantly in CD8+ Simpson's diversity. In common between the patients and the controls were around 29 CD8+ CDR3 sequences.

Notes on this clonotype: No antigen is known for it.

TCR beta VDJ combinations and CDR3 sequences were profiled from genomic DNA. In TCRdb, the reads were re-called with MiXCR into one record per CDR3 protein. Here the sample spans some 92,000 distinct CDR3 sequences, roughly two thirds being singletons. For sequencing, patients were chosen who had shown expansion of CD8+CD57+ cells by flow cytometry. CDR1 and CDR2 (germline): LNHNV, YYDKDF (reference sequence). V lost 3 bases, J lost 8 bases, and 16 bases lay in between. The CDR3 is made up of 15 amino acids. The source material was sorted CD4+, CD8+, or CD8+CD57+ T cells (not recorded which) from PBMCs. The chain carries TRBV15 and TRBJ2-2; D assignment may be TRBD1 or TRBD2 (5 bases each). The clonotype originates from a human donor with aplastic anemia. The CDR3, as DNA: TGTGCCACCAGCAGCACCTTGGTGGGGGTTGGGGAGCTGTTTTTT. It yields the protein CATSSTLVGVGELFF.